This T cell receptor beta chain is from a study of T cell changes during pregnancy in multiple sclerosis. Trimming cost V 4 bases and J 2 bases; bases outside gene matches: 5. Germline V lookup: CDR1 SGHDN, CDR2 FVKESK. The CDR3 is 15 amino acids. The method was immunoSEQ multiplex PCR; TCRdb's version includes in-frame clones alone and lacks a portion of them. The repertoire consists of about 110,000 clones, with less than 95% occurring once and the leading ten covering 1.5% to 2%. The clonotype was recovered from a female donor with multiple sclerosis, enrolled in a pregnancy study. This chain joins TRBV14 and TRBJ2-7; TRBD2 matches 10 bases. Specimen: peripheral blood, collected after pregnancy. This CDR3 is CASSRTSGVTYEQYF. The DNA of the CDR3 is TGTGCCAGCAGCCGTACTAGCGGGGTCACCTACGAGCAGTACTTC.